This T cell receptor beta chain stems from a study of blood T cells in healthy people across ages. Study at large: Researchers report that template switching captured about one barcoded beta molecule per two T cells. Study-level points and caveats: Estimates of total diversity, which came from one million sequenced T cells, were considered to be underestimates.

This CDR3 spans 16 amino acids. Germline V gene lookup returns CDR1 GTSNPN and CDR2 SVGIG (reference sequence). Germline trimming cut 0 bases from V and 1 base from J; bases unmatched to any gene: 6. On this clonotype: Its antigen is undetermined.

Each donor's blood draw was 8.5 to 10 milliliters of peripheral blood. Primed by a sample-barcoded 5' primer and a J-beta primer mix, a second PCR proceeded for roughly 7 to 11 cycles. Every molecule of cDNA carried a tag from a template-switch adaptor with 12 random nucleotides. TCRdb reanalysed the 5' RACE reads using MiXCR and keeps one entry per CDR3 protein. Of about 900,000 distinct CDR3 sequences in the sample, less than 80% were seen once. The sequenced sample was blood. The rearrangement links TRBV30 to TRBJ2-5; 9 positions agree with TRBD1. The sequence came from a young man in good health. The CDR3 sequence is CAWSVGGTGTQETQYF. The DNA for the CDR3 is TGTGCCTGGAGTGTTGGCGGGACAGGGACCCAAGAGACCCAGTACTTC.